Each of the 28 T cell receptor beta chains below was sequenced from the same sample in a study of blood T cell repertoires in COVID-19. Repertoires were generated with immunoSEQ multiplex PCR, while TCRdb's copy carries only in-frame clones and drops some. The sample contains roughly 100,000 clones, roughly 82% of which appear only once. Sequenced sample: peripheral blood. Every receptor here comes from a man in his fifties or sixties with acute or convalescent COVID-19.

The chain couples TRBV21-1 to TRBJ1-1; the D call TRBD1 from the table was never checked on the DNA. TRBV21-1 is annotated as a pseudogene. The CDR3 covers 15 residues. In nucleotides, the CDR3 is TGTGCCAGCAGCAATCAGGGAATAGTGCACACTGAAGCTTTCTTT. Protein product: CASSNQGIVHTEAFF.

The chain carries TRBV18 and TRBJ2-7; TRBD1 aligns across 9 bases. The V gene end was trimmed by 6 bases and the J gene end by 3 bases; junction bases not matched to a gene: 9. The CDR3 is made up of 15 amino acids. CDR1 and CDR2 (germline): KGHSH, LQKENI. CDR3 in DNA: TGTGCCAGCTCGCTGACTGGACAGGGGTTCTACGAGCAGTACTTC. Translation: CASSLTGQGFYEQYF.

This chain uses TRBV5-1 with TRBJ2-1, with a possible D match to TRBD1 (7 bases). The germline gives CDR1 SGHRS, CDR2 YFSETQ. This CDR3 region has 15 residues. Trimming removed 0 bases from V and 4 bases from J, with 11 bases in between. The CDR3 DNA reads as TGCGCCAGCAGCTTGGCGACAGGGACTTACAATGAGCAGTTCTTC. Translation gives CASSLATGTYNEQFF.

The chain is built from TRBV19 and TRBJ1-1; TRBD1 agrees at 8 bases. V lost 7 bases, J lost 6 bases, and 10 bases stayed unmatched. Germline CDR1 reads LNHDA; CDR2 reads SQIVND (reference sequence). This CDR3 has 14 amino acids. The CDR3: CASTSDRARPEAFF. CDR3 sequence (DNA): TGTGCCAGTACCTCGGACAGGGCACGGCCTGAAGCTTTCTTT.

The chain's CDR3 is CSVESSLYEQYF. Written as DNA, the CDR3 is TGCAGCGTTGAGTCCTCTTTGTACGAGCAGTACTTC. V is TRBV29-1 and J is TRBJ2-7, with D unclear. This CDR3 comprises 12 residues. Germline CDR1 reads SQVTM; CDR2 reads ANQGSEA. V was trimmed by 3 bases and J by 4 bases, leaving 10 bases between them.

This clone occurred once. This chain joins TRBV4-1 and TRBJ1-2, with 10 nucleotides matching TRBD1. J was trimmed by 8 bases and V by 1 base; bases with no gene match: 16. CDR1 and CDR2 from the germline V gene are MGHRA and YSYEKL. The CDR3 contains 18 residues. CDR3 protein: CASSQVWQGQGQVGGYTF. The CDR3 bases are TGCGCCAGCAGCCAAGTATGGCAGGGACAGGGGCAGGTGGGCGGCTACACCTTC.

The chain recombines TRBV28 with TRBJ2-7; 9 bases map to TRBD2. V lost 4 bases to trimming and J lost 5 bases; unmatched junction nucleotides: 6. The germline V gene encodes CDR1 MDHEN and CDR2 SYDVKM. This CDR3 has 14 residues. The CDR3 spells CASSSGGRAHEQYF. Here the CDR3 DNA reads TGTGCCAGCAGTTCGGGCGGGAGGGCCCACGAGCAGTACTTC.

Regarding this clone: Different DNA sequences within this sample yield the same CDR3. The chain carries TRBV12-5 and TRBJ1-1; possible D gene TRBD1, 5 bases. Germline values: CDR1 LGHNT, CDR2 FRNRAP. The CDR3 is 13 amino acids. V lost 2 bases, J lost 5 bases, and 9 bases lay in between. CDR3 DNA sequence: TGTGCTAGTGGTTTGTGGGGGGGAACTGAAGCTTTCTTT. Encoded protein: CASGLWGGTEAFF.

V gene TRBV6-5 combines with J gene TRBJ2-7; 10 nucleotides line up with TRBD2. The CDR3 spans 16 residues. Germline V lookup: CDR1 MNHEY, CDR2 SVGAGI. Trimming removed 4 bases from V and 4 bases from J; junction bases left unmatched: 10. CDR3 sequence reads: CASSLSLAGDSYEQYF. The DNA for the CDR3 is TGTGCCAGCAGTTTGTCCCTAGCGGGAGATTCTTACGAGCAGTACTTC.

The chain couples TRBV7-2 to TRBJ2-3; D remains ambiguous. There are 17 residues in the CDR3. Germline V gene sequence: CDR1 SGHTA, CDR2 FQGNSA. V lost 3 bases and J 2 bases, leaving 18 bases between the germline ends. The CDR3 loop reads CASSLSYYYPNTDTQYF. CDR3 nucleotide sequence: TGTGCCAGCAGCTTGAGCTATTACTACCCTAACACAGATACGCAGTATTTT. Looking up the rest from reference TRBV7-2 and TRBJ2-3 gives the full variable domain: GAGVSQSPSNKVTEKGKDVELRCDPISGHTALYWYRQSLGQGLEFLIYFQGNSAPDKSGLPSDRFSAERTGGSVSTLTIQRTQQEDSAVYLCASSLSYYYPNTDTQYFGPGTRLTVL.

The J gene is TRBJ2-5, the V gene TRBV6-5; 7 nucleotides match TRBD1. V lost 5 bases to trimming and J lost 1 base; unmatched junction nucleotides: 7. From germline, CDR1 is MNHEY and CDR2 SVGAGI. This CDR3 has 15 residues. This CDR3 reads CASSRGQSIQETQYF. CDR3 bases: TGTGCCAGCAGTAGGGGACAGAGCATCCAAGAGACCCAGTACTTC.

CDR3 in amino acids: CAWTRDSNNSPLHF. The CDR3 region has the DNA TGTGCCTGGACCCGGGACAGTAATAATTCACCCCTCCACTTT. The rearrangement uses TRBV30 and TRBJ1-6, with TRBD1 matching over 7 bases. This CDR3 spans 14 amino acids. Unmatched junction bases numbered 5, after V lost 4 bases and J lost 5 bases. CDR1 GTSNPN and CDR2 SVGIG come from the germline V gene (reference sequence).

V gene TRBV29-1 combines with J gene TRBJ1-4, with TRBD1 matching over 7 bases. The CDR3 has 16 amino acids. V gave up 1 base and J gave up 0 bases; unmatched junction bases: 5. Germline V gene sequence: CDR1 SQVTM, CDR2 ANQGSEA. CDR3 nucleotide sequence: TGCAGCGTTGAAGGACAGGGAGATGCAACTAATGAAAAACTGTTTTTT. Translation gives CSVEGQGDATNEKLFF.

Ten or more counts support this clone. The V gene is TRBV6-5, the J gene TRBJ1-5, with TRBD1 as a possible D gene (5 bases). The V and J ends lost 11 bases and 7 bases respectively, with 18 bases between them. The CDR3 has 13 residues. CDR1 and CDR2 from the germline V gene are MNHEY and SVGAGI. The CDR3 DNA sequence: TGTGCCGCCCACCGGGGGTCTGGCCAGCCCCAGCATTTT. The encoded protein is CAAHRGSGQPQHF.

The J gene is TRBJ1-5, the V gene TRBV10-2, with 9 bases lining up with TRBD1. The germline gives CDR1 WSHSY, CDR2 SAAADI. V lost 10 bases, J lost 7 bases, and 8 bases stayed unmatched. The CDR3 is 13 residues long. In DNA, the CDR3 is TGCGCCACCGGGACAGGGATGGGCCAGCCCCAGCATTTT. Its translation is CATGTGMGQPQHF.

The V and J genes are TRBV12-2 and TRBJ2-4; the D call of TRBD2 is as the table states it, not checked on the DNA. TRBV12-2 is a listed pseudogene. The CDR3 sequence is 15 residues long. The CDR3 loop is CASRPAGHIKNIQYF. The CDR3 DNA is TGTGCAAGTCGCCCAGCGGGACACATCAAAAACATTCAGTACTTC.

This clone appeared a few times. The chain joins TRBV5-6 to TRBJ2-7, with TRBD1 as a possible D gene (6 bases). V lost 4 bases and J lost 4, with 15 bases in between. Germline V gene sequence: CDR1 SGHDT, CDR2 YYEEEE. The CDR3 totals 14 residues. The DNA of the CDR3 is TGTGCCAGCAGCCCTGAGGCAGGGGAGTACGAGCAGTACTTC. As protein: CASSPEAGEYEQYF.

A word on this clone: This could be a read error, since a much larger clone is one nucleotide away. The rearrangement uses TRBV27 and TRBJ1-2, with TRBD1 matching over 7 bases. Germline V gene lookup returns CDR1 MNHEY and CDR2 SMNVEV (reference sequence). CDR3 length equals 13 residues. Losses at the gene ends were 6 bases for V and 5 bases for J; bases not matched to a gene: 6. CDR3 nucleotides: TGTGCCAGCAGCCGACAGGGCGGGTATGGCTACACCTTC. Protein product: CASSRQGGYGYTF.

This chain connects TRBV15 to TRBJ1-2; D possibly corresponds to TRBD1 (5 bases). The CDR3 has 15 residues. CDR1 and CDR2 (germline): LNHNV, YYDKDF (reference sequence). The V end lost 5 bases, the J end lost 4 bases, and 17 bases lay between the germline ends. CDR3 loop: CATSLPGQGAYGYTF. The CDR3 nucleotides are TGTGCCACCAGCCTCCCCGGGCAGGGTGCCTATGGCTACACCTTC.

The chain joins TRBV15 to TRBJ1-2, with 12 bases aligning to TRBD1. Unmatched junction bases numbered 3, after V lost 3 bases and J lost 4 bases. Germline V gene lookup returns CDR1 LNHNV and CDR2 YYDKDF (reference sequence). This CDR3 has 15 residues. The chain's CDR3 is CATSRGQGAVYGYTF. Here the CDR3 DNA reads TGTGCCACCAGCAGGGGACAGGGGGCTGTCTATGGCTACACCTTC.

This clone was detected once. V is TRBV4-2 and J is TRBJ1-5; D may be TRBD1 (6 bases). V lost 4 bases, J lost 8 bases, and 18 bases lay in between. The germline gives CDR1 LGHNA, CDR2 YNFKEQ. CDR3 length: 15 residues. CDR3 protein: CASSPTGAFIEPQHF. CDR3 bases: TGTGCCAGCAGCCCGACAGGAGCGTTCATTGAGCCCCAGCATTTT.

The J gene is TRBJ1-3, the V gene TRBV3-1 (or the pseudogene TRBV3-2); 7 bases map to TRBD1. This CDR3 comprises 14 residues. Germline V gene data show CDR1 as LGHDT and CDR2 as YNNKEL (reference sequence). Trimming cost V 7 bases and J 4 bases; bases outside gene matches: 7. CDR3 in amino acids: CASTRQGAGNTIYF. CDR3 DNA: TGTGCCAGCACCCGACAGGGAGCAGGAAACACCATATATTTT.

This chain links TRBV11-2 with TRBJ1-1; D remains ambiguous. This CDR3 contains 12 residues. The V gene's germline CDR1 is SGHAT and CDR2 FQNNGV. Between the trimmed V and J ends, which lost 3 bases and 2 bases, there was a span of 4 bases. DNA of the CDR3: TGTGCCAGCAGCTTCTATAACACTGAAGCTTTCTTT. Protein product: CASSFYNTEAFF.

V gene TRBV2 combines with J gene TRBJ2-3, with a weak D call TRBD2 (5 bases). This CDR3 region has 15 residues. Germline loops: CDR1 SNHLY, CDR2 FYNNEI. The V and J ends lost 4 bases and 4 bases respectively, with 15 bases between them. CDR3 residues: CASSGNLATADTQYF. DNA for the CDR3: TGTGCCAGCAGTGGGAATCTAGCTACGGCAGATACGCAGTATTTT. The variable domain in full, completed from reference TRBV2 and TRBJ2-3, reads EPEVTQTPSHQVTQMGQEVILRCVPISNHLYFYWYRQILGQKVEFLVSFYNNEISEKSEIFDDQFSVERPDGSNFTLKIRSTKLEDSAMYFCASSGNLATADTQYFGPGTRLTVL.

The chain joins TRBV5-1 to TRBJ2-7; a weak D match, TRBD1 (5 bases). This CDR3 has 14 residues. Trimming cost V 4 bases and J 1 base, with 12 bases left between them. Germline values: CDR1 SGHRS, CDR2 YFSETQ. In DNA, the CDR3 is TGCGCCAGCAGCCTACAGGACGGGTCCTACGAGCAGTACTTC. Protein sequence: CASSLQDGSYEQYF.

The J gene is TRBJ1-5, the V gene TRBV6-2 or TRBV6-3; D is perhaps TRBD1 (5 bases). The V and J ends lost 5 bases and 2 bases respectively, with 16 bases between them. Germline V lookup: CDR1 MNHEY, CDR2 SVGEGT. The CDR3 is 16 residues long. The CDR3 spells CASSIQGSGGNQPQHF. CDR3 coding DNA: TGTGCCAGCAGTATCCAGGGTTCGGGGGGCAATCAGCCCCAGCATTTT.

V usage is TRBV4-3 and J usage is TRBJ2-7, with a tentative D call TRBD1 (7 bases). Between the trimmed V and J ends, which lost 4 bases and 7 bases, there was a span of 14 bases. CDR1 is LGHNA and CDR2 is YSLEER in the germline V gene. CDR3 length: 13 amino acids. The CDR3 reads CASSRTGAGEQYF. The CDR3 region has the DNA TGCGCCAGCAGCCGCACAGGGGCGGGGGAGCAGTACTTC.

The V and J genes are TRBV10-3 and TRBJ1-1; tentative D call: TRBD1 (6 bases). CDR1 and CDR2 (germline): ENHRY, SYGVKD. V dropped 5 bases and J dropped 2 bases, with 12 bases sitting between them. The CDR3 runs to 14 residues. The DNA of the CDR3 is TGTGCCATCAGTAGGACAGATCAAAACACTGAAGCTTTCTTT. This translates into CAISRTDQNTEAFF.